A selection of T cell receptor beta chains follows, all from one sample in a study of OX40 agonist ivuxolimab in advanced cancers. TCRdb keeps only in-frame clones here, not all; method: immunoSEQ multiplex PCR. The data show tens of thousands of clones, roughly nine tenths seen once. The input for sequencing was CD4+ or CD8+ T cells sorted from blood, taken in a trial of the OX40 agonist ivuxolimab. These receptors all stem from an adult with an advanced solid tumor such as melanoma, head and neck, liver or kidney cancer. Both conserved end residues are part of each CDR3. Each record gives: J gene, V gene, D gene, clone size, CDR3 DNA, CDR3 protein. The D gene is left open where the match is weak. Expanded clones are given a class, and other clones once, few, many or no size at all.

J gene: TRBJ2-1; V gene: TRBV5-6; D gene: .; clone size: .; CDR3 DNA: TGTGCCAGCAGCTTGTCAAGGTTTACCCCCAATGAGCAGTTCTTC; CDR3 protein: CASSLSRFTPNEQFF
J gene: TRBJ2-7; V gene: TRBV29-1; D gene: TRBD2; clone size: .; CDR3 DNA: TGCAGCGTTGATGGTTTGACTAGCGGAGGATACGAGCAGTACTTC; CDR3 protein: CSVDGLTSGGYEQYF
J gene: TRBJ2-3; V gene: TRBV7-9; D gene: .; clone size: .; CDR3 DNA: TGTGCCAGCAGCTTAGTGACGGGGGGCACAGATACGCAGTATTTT; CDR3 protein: CASSLVTGGTDTQYF
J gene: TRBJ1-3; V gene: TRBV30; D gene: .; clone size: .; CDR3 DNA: TGTGCCTGGAGTGGTAGCACCATATATTTT; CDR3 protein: CAWSGSTIYF
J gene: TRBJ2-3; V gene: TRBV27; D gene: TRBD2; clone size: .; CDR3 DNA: TGTGCCAGCAGTTTGGTGTTTCCGACTAGCGGGAGCCCAGATACGCAGTATTTT; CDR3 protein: CASSLVFPTSGSPDTQYF
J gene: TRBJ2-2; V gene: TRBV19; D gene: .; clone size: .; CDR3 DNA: TGTGCCAGTAGTATTGGTTACGGGGATGCCGGGGAGCTGTTTTTT; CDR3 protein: CASSIGYGDAGELFF
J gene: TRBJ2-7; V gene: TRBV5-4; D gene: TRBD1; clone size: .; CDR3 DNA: TGTGCCAGCAGCTGGGGGACAGGAACTAGGGAGCAGTACTTC; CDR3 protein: CASSWGTGTREQYF
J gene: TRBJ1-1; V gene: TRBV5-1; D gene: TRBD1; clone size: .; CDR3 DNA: TGCGCCAGCAGTTCCGACAGGGACCCGATGAACACTGAAGCTTTCTTT; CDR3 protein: CASSSDRDPMNTEAFF
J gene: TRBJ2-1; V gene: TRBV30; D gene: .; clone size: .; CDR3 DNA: TGTGCCTGGAGTGATCCACTACGGTACAATGAGCAGTTCTTC; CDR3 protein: CAWSDPLRYNEQFF
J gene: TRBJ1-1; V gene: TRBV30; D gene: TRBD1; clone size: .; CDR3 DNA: TGTGCCTGGGGTGTAGGGACAGGATGGGACACTGAAGCTTTCTTT; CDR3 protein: CAWGVGTGWDTEAFF
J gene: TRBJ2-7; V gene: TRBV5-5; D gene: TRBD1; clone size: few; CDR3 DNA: TGTGCCAGCACCTGGACAGGAACCTACGAGCAGTACTTC; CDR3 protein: CASTWTGTYEQYF
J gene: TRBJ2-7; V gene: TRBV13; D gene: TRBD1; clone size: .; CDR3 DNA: TGTGCCAGCAGCGGGGGGACAGGGGAAATGGGCGAGCAGTACTTC; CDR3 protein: CASSGGTGEMGEQYF
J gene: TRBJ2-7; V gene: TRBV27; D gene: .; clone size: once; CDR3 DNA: TGTGCCAGCAGTGTGGGACCAGATGGATACGAGCAGTACTTC; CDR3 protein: CASSVGPDGYEQYF
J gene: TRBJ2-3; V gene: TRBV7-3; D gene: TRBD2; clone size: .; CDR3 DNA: TGTGCCAGCAGCACAAATCTAGCGGGGATTAGCACAGATACGCAGTATTTT; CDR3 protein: CASSTNLAGISTDTQYF
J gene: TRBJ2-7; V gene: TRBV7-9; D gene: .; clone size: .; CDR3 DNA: TGTGCCAGCAGCAGGACAGTGGATGGTTCCTACGAGCAGTACTTC; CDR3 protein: CASSRTVDGSYEQYF
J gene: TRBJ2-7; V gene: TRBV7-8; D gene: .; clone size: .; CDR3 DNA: TGTGCCAGCAGCCAGCCCGGGACTGGAGCCTACGAGCAGTACTTC; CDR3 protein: CASSQPGTGAYEQYF
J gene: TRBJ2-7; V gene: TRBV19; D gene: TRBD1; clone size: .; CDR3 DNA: TGTGCCACCGCGTTTGGGGGGACAGGGCGGTACGAGCAGTACTTC; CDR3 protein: CATAFGGTGRYEQYF
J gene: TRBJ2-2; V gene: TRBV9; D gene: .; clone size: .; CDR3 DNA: TGTGCCAGCAGCGTAGAGGCGGGGGCCGTCGGGGAGCTGTTTTTT; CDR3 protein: CASSVEAGAVGELFF
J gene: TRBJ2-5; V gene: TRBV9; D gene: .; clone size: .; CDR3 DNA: TGTGCCAGCAGCGTCGACTCCCCAGAGACCCAGTACTTC; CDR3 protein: CASSVDSPETQYF
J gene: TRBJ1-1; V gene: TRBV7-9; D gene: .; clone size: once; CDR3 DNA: TGTGCCAGCAGCGACGGACACTTGAACACTGAAGCTTTCTTT; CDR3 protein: CASSDGHLNTEAFF
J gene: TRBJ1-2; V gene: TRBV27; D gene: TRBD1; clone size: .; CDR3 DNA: TGTGCCAGCAGTTTATCGGGACAGGGGGCGCGTGGCTACACCTTC; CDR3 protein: CASSLSGQGARGYTF
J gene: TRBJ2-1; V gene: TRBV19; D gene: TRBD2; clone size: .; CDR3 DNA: TGTGCCAGTAGTACCGGGACTAGCGGGATTGAGCAGTTCTTC; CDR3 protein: CASSTGTSGIEQFF
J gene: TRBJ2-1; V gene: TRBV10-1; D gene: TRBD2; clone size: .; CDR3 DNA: TGCGCCAGCAGTAAGCGGGAGCTAAGTGAGCAGTTCTTC; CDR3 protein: CASSKRELSEQFF
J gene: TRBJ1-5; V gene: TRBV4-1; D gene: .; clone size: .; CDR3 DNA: TGCGCCAGCAGCCTGATAACTCGGGACGGTTATAGCAATCAGCCCCAGCATTTT; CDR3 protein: CASSLITRDGYSNQPQHF
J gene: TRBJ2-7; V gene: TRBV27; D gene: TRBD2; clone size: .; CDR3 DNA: TGTGCCAGCAGTTTGAGCGGGAGGGGGTCCTACGAGCAGTACTTC; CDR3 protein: CASSLSGRGSYEQYF
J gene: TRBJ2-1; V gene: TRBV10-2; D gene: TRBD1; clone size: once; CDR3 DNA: TGCGCCAGCAGGGCCCTCAACACCGGGACAGGGTCCACCATCTACAATGAGCAGTTCTTC; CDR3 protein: CASRALNTGTGSTIYNEQFF
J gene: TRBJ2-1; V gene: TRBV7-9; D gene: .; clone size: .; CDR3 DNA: TGTGCCAGCAGCTTAGCGGCCGGGGTCGAGCAGTTCTTC; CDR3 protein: CASSLAAGVEQFF
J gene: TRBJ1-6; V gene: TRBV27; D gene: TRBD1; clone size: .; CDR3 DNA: TGTGCCAGCAGGGTCCCGGGACAGAATTCACCCCTCCACTTT; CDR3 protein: CASRVPGQNSPLHF
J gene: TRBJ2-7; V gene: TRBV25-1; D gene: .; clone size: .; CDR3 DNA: TGTGCCAGCAGTGAATTCGACCCCTACGAGCAGTACTTC; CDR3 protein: CASSEFDPYEQYF
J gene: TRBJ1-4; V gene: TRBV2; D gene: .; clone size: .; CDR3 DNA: TGTGCCAGCAGTGATTCGGGGGCAGGTGAAAAACTGTTTTTT; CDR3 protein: CASSDSGAGEKLFF
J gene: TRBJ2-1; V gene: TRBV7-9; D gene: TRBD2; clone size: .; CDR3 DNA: TGTGCCAGCAGCTTAGCGGCCAGCGGGAGAAGGAGGGCTGAGCAGTTCTTC; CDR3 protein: CASSLAASGRRRAEQFF
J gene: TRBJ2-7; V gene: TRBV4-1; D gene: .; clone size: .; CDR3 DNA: TGCGCCAGCAGCCAAGAGGCAGGCATATCCTACGAGCAGTACTTC; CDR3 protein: CASSQEAGISYEQYF
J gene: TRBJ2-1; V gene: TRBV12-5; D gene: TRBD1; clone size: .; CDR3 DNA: TGTGCTAGTGGTTTGTCCCCCGGGACAGGATTATACAATGAGCAGTTCTTC; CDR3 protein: CASGLSPGTGLYNEQFF
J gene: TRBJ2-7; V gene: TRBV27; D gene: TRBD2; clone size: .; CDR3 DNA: TGTGCCAGCAGTTTGGGACTAGCCGGGGTCGAGCAGTACTTC; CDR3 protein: CASSLGLAGVEQYF
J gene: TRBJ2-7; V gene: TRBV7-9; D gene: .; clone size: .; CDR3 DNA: TGTGCCAGCAGCTTAGGAGTAATCCCCTCCTACGAGCAGTACTTC; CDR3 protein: CASSLGVIPSYEQYF
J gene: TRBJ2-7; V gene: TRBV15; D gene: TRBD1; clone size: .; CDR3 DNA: TGTGCCACCAGCGAGGGACAGACCTACGAGCAGTACTTC; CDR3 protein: CATSEGQTYEQYF
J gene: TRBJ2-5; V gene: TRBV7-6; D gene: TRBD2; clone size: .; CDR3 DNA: TGTGCCAGCAGCTTAAGGACTAGCGGGGGCCACCAAGAGACCCAGTACTTC; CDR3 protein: CASSLRTSGGHQETQYF
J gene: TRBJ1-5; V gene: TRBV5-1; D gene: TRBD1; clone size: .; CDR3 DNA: TGCGCCAGCAGCTCCGGACAGGGGGGCAATCAGCCCCAGCATTTT; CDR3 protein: CASSSGQGGNQPQHF
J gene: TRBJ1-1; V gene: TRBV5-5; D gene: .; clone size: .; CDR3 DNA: TGTGCCAGCAGCTTGGTGCTGAACACTGAAGCTTTCTTT; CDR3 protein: CASSLVLNTEAFF
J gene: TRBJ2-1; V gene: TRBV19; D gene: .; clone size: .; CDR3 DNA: TGTGCCAGTAGTGGCCTACTGGGCTCCTACAATGAGCAGTTCTTC; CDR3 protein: CASSGLLGSYNEQFF
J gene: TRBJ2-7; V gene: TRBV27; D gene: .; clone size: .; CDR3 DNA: TGTGCCAGCAGTTCGAGGAGGTTTGGGCTCTACGAGCAGTACTTC; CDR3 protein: CASSSRRFGLYEQYF
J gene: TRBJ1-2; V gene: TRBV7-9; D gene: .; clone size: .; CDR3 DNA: TGTGCCAGCAGCTTAGAATACGGAAATGGCTACACCTTC; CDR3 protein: CASSLEYGNGYTF
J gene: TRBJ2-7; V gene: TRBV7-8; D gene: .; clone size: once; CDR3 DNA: TGTGCCAGCAGCTTCTCTAGCTCCTACGAGCAGTACTTC; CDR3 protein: CASSFSSSYEQYF
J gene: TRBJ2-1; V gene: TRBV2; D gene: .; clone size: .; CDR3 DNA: TGTGCCAGCACCGCCGGGACTTACAATGAGCAGTTCTTC; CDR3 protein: CASTAGTYNEQFF
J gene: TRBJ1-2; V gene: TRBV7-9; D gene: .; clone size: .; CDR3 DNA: TGTGCCAGCAGCTTAGGAGGGGGCTATGGCTACACCTTC; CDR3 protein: CASSLGGGYGYTF
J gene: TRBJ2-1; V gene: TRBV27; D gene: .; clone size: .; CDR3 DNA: TGTGCCAGCACCACGACAGGCTACAATGAGCAGTTCTTC; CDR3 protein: CASTTTGYNEQFF
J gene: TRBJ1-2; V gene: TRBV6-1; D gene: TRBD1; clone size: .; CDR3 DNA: TGTGCCAGCAGTGACGGGACAGCTGTTTGGGGCTACACCTTC; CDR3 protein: CASSDGTAVWGYTF
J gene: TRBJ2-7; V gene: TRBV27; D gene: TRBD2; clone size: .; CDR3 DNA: TGTGCCAGCAGTTTGGGAGGGGTAGGGGTCTACGAGCAGTACTTC; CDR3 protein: CASSLGGVGVYEQYF